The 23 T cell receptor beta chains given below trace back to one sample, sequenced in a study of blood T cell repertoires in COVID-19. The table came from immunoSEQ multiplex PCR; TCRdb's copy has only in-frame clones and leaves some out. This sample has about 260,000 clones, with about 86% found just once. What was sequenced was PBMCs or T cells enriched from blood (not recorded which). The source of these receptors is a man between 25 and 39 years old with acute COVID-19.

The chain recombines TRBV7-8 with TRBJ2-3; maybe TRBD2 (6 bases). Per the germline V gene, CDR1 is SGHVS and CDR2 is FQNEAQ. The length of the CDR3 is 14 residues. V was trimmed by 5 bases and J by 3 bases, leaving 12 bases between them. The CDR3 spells CASSPPGVTDTQYF. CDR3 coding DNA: TGTGCCAGCAGCCCCCCGGGGGTGACAGATACGCAGTATTTT.

The DNA for the CDR3 is TGCGCCAGCAGTGAGACACCCGACAGGGTGGGTGAAAAACTGTTTTTT. Translating gives CASSETPDRVGEKLFF. The chain recombines TRBV10-1 with TRBJ1-4; 7 bases align to TRBD1. V was pared by 2 bases and J by 7 bases, with 10 bases of the junction left unmatched. Germline CDR1 reads WNHNN; CDR2 reads SYGVQD (reference sequence). CDR3 length: 16 residues.

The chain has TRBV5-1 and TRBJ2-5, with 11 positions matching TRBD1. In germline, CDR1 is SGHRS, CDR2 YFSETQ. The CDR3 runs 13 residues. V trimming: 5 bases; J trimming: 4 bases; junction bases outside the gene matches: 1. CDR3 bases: TGCGCCAGCAGGGGGACAGGGGGAGAGACCCAGTACTTC. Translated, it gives CASRGTGGETQYF.

The DNA of the CDR3 is TGTGCCAGCAGCTTGGGGCCCCACCGAACGGGTGGCTACACCTTC. As protein: CASSLGPHRTGGYTF. The rearrangement joins TRBV7-7 to TRBJ1-2; D may be TRBD1 (5 bases). The CDR3 has 15 amino acids. Trimming cost V 3 bases and J 7 bases, with 18 bases left between them. Germline V gives CDR1 SSHAT, CDR2 FNYEAQ (reference sequence).

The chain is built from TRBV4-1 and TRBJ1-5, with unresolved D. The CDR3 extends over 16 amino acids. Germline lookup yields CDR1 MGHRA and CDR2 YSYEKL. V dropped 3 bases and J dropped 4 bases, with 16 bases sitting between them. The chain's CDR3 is CASSHRLAVPNQPQHF. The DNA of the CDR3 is TGCGCCAGCAGCCACCGTTTGGCGGTTCCTAATCAGCCCCAGCATTTT.

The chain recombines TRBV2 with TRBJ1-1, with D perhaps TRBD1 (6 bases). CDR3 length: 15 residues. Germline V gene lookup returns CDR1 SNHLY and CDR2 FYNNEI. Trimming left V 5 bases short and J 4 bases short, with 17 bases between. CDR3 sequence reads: CASSRETGSSTEAFF. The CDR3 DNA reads TGTGCCAGCAGTCGTGAGACAGGTTCGAGCACTGAAGCTTTCTTT.

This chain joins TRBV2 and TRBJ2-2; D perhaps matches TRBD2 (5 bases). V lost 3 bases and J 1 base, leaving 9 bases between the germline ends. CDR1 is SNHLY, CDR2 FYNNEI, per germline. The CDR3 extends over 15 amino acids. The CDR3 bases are TGTGCCAGCAGTGAGAGGGCCCTGAACACCGGGGAGCTGTTTTTT. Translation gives CASSERALNTGELFF.

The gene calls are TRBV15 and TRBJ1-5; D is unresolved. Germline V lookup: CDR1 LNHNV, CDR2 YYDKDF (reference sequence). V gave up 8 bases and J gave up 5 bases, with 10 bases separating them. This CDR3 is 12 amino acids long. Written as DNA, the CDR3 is TGTGCCACCGGGGAGGACCATCAGCCCCAGCATTTT. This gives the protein CATGEDHQPQHF. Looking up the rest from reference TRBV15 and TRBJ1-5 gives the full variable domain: DAMVIQNPRYQVTQFGKPVTLSCSQTLNHNVMYWYQQKSSQAPKLLFHYYDKDFNNEADTPDNFQSRRPNTSFCFLDIRSPGLGDTAMYLCATGEDHQPQHFGDGTRLSIL.

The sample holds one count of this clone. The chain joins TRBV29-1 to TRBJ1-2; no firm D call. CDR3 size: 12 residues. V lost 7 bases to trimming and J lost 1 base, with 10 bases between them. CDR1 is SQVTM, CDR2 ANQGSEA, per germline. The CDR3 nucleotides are TGCAGCGCTTTCACTCATAACTATGGCTACACCTTC. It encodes CSAFTHNYGYTF.

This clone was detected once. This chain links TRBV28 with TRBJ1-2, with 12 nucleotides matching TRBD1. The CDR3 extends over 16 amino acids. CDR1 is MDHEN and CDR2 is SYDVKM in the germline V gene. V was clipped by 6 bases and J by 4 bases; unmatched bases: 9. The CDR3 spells CASSPIGTGGLYGYTF. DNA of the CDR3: TGTGCCAGCAGCCCAATTGGGACAGGGGGCCTCTATGGCTACACCTTC.

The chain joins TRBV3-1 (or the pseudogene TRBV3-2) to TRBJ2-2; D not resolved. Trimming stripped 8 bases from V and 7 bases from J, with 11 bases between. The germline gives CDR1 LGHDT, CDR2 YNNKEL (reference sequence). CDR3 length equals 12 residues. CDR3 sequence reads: CASSGPNGELFF. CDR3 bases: TGTGCCAGCTCGGGTCCTAACGGGGAGCTGTTTTTT.

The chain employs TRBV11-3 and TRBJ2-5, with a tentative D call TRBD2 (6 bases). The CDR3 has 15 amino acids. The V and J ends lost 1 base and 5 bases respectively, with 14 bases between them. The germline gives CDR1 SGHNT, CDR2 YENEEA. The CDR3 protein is CASSLVSAGSETQYF. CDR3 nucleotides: TGTGCCAGCAGCTTAGTTTCTGCGGGATCGGAGACCCAGTACTTC. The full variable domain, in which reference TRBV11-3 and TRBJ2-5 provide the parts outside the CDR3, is EAGVVQSPRYKIIEKKQPVAFWCNPISGHNTLYWYLQNLGQGPELLIRYENEEAVDDSQLPKDRFSAERLKGVDSTLKIQPAELGDSAVYLCASSLVSAGSETQYFGPGTRLLVL.

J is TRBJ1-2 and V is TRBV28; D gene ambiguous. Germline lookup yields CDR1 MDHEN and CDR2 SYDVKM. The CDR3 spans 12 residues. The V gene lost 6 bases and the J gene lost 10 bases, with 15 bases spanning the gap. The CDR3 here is CASSLAVPPYTF. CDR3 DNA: TGTGCCAGCAGCCTTGCAGTCCCCCCCTACACCTTC.

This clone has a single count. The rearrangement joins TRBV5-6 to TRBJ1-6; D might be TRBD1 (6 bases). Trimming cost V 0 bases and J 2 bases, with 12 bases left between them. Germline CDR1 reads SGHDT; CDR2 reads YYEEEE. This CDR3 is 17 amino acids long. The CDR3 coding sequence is TGTGCCAGCAGCTTGGGTCAGGGGTTCCCCTATAATTCACCCCTCCACTTT. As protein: CASSLGQGFPYNSPLHF. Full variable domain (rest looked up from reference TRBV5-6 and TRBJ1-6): DAGVTQSPTHLIKTRGQQVTLRCSPKSGHDTVSWYQQALGQGPQFIFQYYEEEERQRGNFPDRFSGHQFPNYSSELNVNALLLGDSALYLCASSLGQGFPYNSPLHFGNGTRLTVT.

CDR3 nucleotides: TGTGCCACCACAAGTAGTACGGTGAACACTGAAGCTTTCTTT. It encodes CATTSSTVNTEAFF. The rearrangement uses TRBV15 and TRBJ1-1; no reliable D call. The ends were cut back, 7 bases at V and 0 bases at J, with 12 bases in the middle. This CDR3 region has 14 residues. Germline V CDR1 and CDR2: LNHNV, YYDKDF (reference sequence).

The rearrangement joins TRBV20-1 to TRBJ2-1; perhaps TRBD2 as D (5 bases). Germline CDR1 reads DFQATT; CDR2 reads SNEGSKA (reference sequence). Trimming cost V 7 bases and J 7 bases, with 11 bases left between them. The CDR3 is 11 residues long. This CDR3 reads CSVHTRNEQFF. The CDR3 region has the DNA TGCAGTGTCCACACTAGGAATGAGCAGTTCTTC.

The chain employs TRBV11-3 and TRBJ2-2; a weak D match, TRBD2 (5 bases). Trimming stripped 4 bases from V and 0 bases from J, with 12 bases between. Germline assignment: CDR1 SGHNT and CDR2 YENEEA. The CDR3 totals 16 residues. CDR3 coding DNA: TGTGCCAGCAGCTCTTGGACTTCTCCGAACACCGGGGAGCTGTTTTTT. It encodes CASSSWTSPNTGELFF.

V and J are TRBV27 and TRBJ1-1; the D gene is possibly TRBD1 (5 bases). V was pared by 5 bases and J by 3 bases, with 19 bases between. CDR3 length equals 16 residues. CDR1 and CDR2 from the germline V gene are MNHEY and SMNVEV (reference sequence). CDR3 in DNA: TGTGCCAGCAGTGCCTTCTTTATGGGGGGTGACACTGAAGCTTTCTTT. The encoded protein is CASSAFFMGGDTEAFF.

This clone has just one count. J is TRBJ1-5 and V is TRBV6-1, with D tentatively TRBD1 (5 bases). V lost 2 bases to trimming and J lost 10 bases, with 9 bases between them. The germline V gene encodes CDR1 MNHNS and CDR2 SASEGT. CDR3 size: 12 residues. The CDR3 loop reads CASSERGIPQHF. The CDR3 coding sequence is TGTGCCAGCAGTGAAAGGGGTATTCCCCAGCATTTT.

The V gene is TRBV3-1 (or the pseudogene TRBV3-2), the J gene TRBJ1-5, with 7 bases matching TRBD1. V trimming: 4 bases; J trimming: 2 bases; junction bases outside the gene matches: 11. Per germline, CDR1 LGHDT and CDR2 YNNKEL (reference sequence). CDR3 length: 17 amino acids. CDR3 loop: CASSLGTVYRGNQPQHF. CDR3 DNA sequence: TGTGCCAGCAGCCTGGGGACAGTCTACAGAGGCAATCAGCCCCAGCATTTT.

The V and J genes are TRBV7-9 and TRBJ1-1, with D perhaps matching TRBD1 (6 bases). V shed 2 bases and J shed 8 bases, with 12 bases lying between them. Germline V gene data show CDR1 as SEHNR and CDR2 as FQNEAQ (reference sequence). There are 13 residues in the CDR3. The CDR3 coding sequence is TGTGCCAGCAGCTTACCGCCAGGGGCCGAAGCTTTCTTT. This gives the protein CASSLPPGAEAFF.

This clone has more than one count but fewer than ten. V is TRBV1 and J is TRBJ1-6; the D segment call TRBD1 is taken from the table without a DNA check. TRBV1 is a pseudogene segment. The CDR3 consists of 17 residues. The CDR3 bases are TGCACCAGCAGCCAGGATGAGACCGGGACAGGGAGGTCACCCCTCCACTTT. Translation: CTSSQDETGTGRSPLHF.

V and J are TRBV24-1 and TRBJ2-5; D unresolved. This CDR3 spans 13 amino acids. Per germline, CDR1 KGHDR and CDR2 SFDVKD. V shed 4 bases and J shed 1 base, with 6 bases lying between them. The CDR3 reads CATSDPGQETQYF. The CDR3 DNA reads TGTGCCACCAGTGACCCGGGCCAAGAGACCCAGTACTTC.